The 20 T cell receptor beta chains listed next were all sequenced from one sample in a study of T cell responses to AZD1222 COVID-19 vaccine. TCRdb's table, derived via immunoSEQ multiplex PCR, lists solely in-frame clones and lacks some. The table lists approximately 71,000 clones, around nine tenths of them singletons. The input for sequencing was peripheral blood, taken on day 0 of AZD1222 vaccination. These receptors came from an adult in good health.

This clone was seen just once. DNA for the CDR3: TGCAGCGTGTTATGGGACATCCTGAACACTGAAGCTTTCTTT. This encodes CSVLWDILNTEAFF. This sequence joins TRBV29-1 and TRBJ1-1; a weak D match, TRBD1 (6 bases). The CDR3 is 14 residues long. Trimming took 6 bases from V and 0 from J, leaving 14 bases between them. Per germline, CDR1 SQVTM and CDR2 ANQGSEA.

The chain links TRBV5-1 to TRBJ2-3; D is uncertain. CDR1 is SGHRS, CDR2 YFSETQ, per germline. The CDR3 is 11 residues long. Trimming pared 0 bases from V and 5 bases from J, leaving 1 base between. CDR3 bases: TGCGCCAGCAGCTTGGTAGATACGCAGTATTTT. This translates into CASSLVDTQYF.

This chain joins TRBV30 and TRBJ1-6, with D possibly TRBD1 on 5 matching bases. The CDR3 is made up of 15 amino acids. Germline-derived CDR1 and CDR2 are GTSNPN and SVGIG (reference sequence). The germline V and J ends were trimmed by 4 bases and 6 bases, with 16 bases remaining between them. The DNA of the CDR3 is TGTGCCTGGAATACCGGGGGGATCGGTAATTCACCCCTCCACTTT. This translates into CAWNTGGIGNSPLHF.

The DNA for the CDR3 is TGTGCCAGCAGCGGCCAGGGAGGGCCAGAGACCCAGTACTTC. This sequence encodes CASSGQGGPETQYF. This chain joins TRBV6-5 and TRBJ2-5; 7 positions agree with TRBD2. J gave up 4 bases and V 6 bases, and 8 bases lay outside the gene matches. Germline values: CDR1 MNHEY, CDR2 SVGAGI. There are 14 residues in the CDR3.

This clone was seen once. The V call is TRBV7-9, the J call TRBJ2-1; possibly TRBD1 or TRBD2 for D (6 bases each). The CDR3 length is 16 residues. Per germline, CDR1 SEHNR and CDR2 FQNEAQ (reference sequence). V was shortened by 6 bases and J by 8 bases, with 23 bases between the two germline ends. The CDR3 DNA reads TGTGCCAGCAGACCAGCGGACAGACAAACGGGGGATGAGCAGTTCTTC. It codes for CASRPADRQTGDEQFF.

This chain connects TRBV18 to TRBJ2-7; D is ambiguous. The V and J ends lost 2 bases and 6 bases respectively, with 11 bases between them. CDR3 length: 13 amino acids. Looked up from germline, CDR1 is KGHSH and CDR2 is LQKENI. CDR3 DNA: TGTGCCAGCTCACCAACCGACCGGAGCGAGCAGTACTTC. Its protein product is CASSPTDRSEQYF.

This chain connects TRBV29-1 to TRBJ1-5, with D possibly TRBD1 on 6 matching bases. V was cut by 7 bases and J by 3 bases, with 13 bases left in between. CDR1 is SQVTM, CDR2 ANQGSEA, per germline. The CDR3 totals 13 residues. The CDR3 sequence is CSACWGPNQPQHF. In nucleotides, the CDR3 is TGCAGCGCCTGTTGGGGGCCCAATCAGCCCCAGCATTTT.

V and J are TRBV12-3 or TRBV12-4 and TRBJ2-1; D uncertain. The CDR3 is 12 residues long. The V end was cut by 3 bases, the J end by 6 bases, with 6 bases between. The CDR3 region has the DNA TGTGCCAGCAGTTTTGTCAGCAATGAGCAGTTCTTC. It is translated as CASSFVSNEQFF.

The chain joins TRBV18 to TRBJ2-7, with TRBD2 identical over 8 bases. V was clipped by 6 bases and J by 0 bases; unmatched bases: 13. This CDR3 comprises 17 residues. Germline lookup yields CDR1 KGHSH and CDR2 LQKENI. The DNA for the CDR3 is TGTGCCAGCTCTTCCGGCCGGCTAAGCGGGAGCTCCTACGAGCAGTACTTC. Encoded protein: CASSSGRLSGSSYEQYF.

A note on this clone: Germline and junction disagree at one end, which may indicate a read error. V gene TRBV27 combines with J gene TRBJ2-1, with 9 bases that match TRBD2. CDR1 is MNHEY and CDR2 is SMNVEV in the germline V gene (reference sequence). CDR3 size: 15 residues. For the CDR3, the DNA is TGTGCCAGCAGCTTATCTAGCGGGGCTTACAATGAGCAGTTCTTC. This translates into CASSLSSGAYNEQFF.

The chain employs TRBV7-2 and TRBJ1-2, with D possibly matching TRBD1 (6 bases). This CDR3 has 14 residues. CDR1 and CDR2 from the germline V gene are SGHTA and FQGNSA. Trimming cost V 0 bases and J 8 bases, with 13 bases left between them. CDR3 residues: CASSLAGTTRGYTF. Written as DNA, the CDR3 is TGTGCCAGCAGCTTAGCAGGGACAACAAGGGGCTACACCTTC.

The rearrangement links TRBV29-1 to TRBJ2-1; 8 bases are shared with TRBD1. The junction had 13 bases not matched to a gene; V was cut back by 7 bases and J by 2 bases. The CDR3 length is 16 residues. CDR1 and CDR2 from the germline V gene are SQVTM and ANQGSEA. In nucleotides, the CDR3 is TGCAGCGCCAAATCGGGACAGGTAGTGACCTACAATGAGCAGTTCTTC. It is translated as CSAKSGQVVTYNEQFF.

The V and J genes are TRBV2 and TRBJ2-7, with 11 nucleotides matching TRBD2. This CDR3 contains 14 residues. Trimming took 11 bases from V and 3 from J; bases not matched to a gene: 9. Germline lookup yields CDR1 SNHLY and CDR2 FYNNEI. In DNA, the CDR3 is TGTGCCGGGACATCCGGGACTAGCGGCTACGAGCAGTACTTC. This gives the protein CAGTSGTSGYEQYF.

The chain recombines TRBV28 with TRBJ1-1, with D tentatively TRBD1 (6 bases). The CDR3 sequence is 18 residues long. Trimming shortened V by 1 base and J by 4 bases, and 22 bases separated the two germline ends. Looked up from germline, CDR1 is MDHEN and CDR2 is SYDVKM. CDR3 bases: TGTGCCAGCAGTTTATCAGTGGTTCGGGGGACACGGGGCACTGAAGCTTTCTTT. It translates to CASSLSVVRGTRGTEAFF.

The chain uses TRBV4-1 and TRBJ1-2, with D unclear. In germline, CDR1 is MGHRA, CDR2 YSYEKL. Trimming removed 4 bases from V and 3 bases from J, with 18 bases in between. This CDR3 has 16 residues. CDR3 sequence reads: CASSRAPVGYDYGYTF. The CDR3, as DNA: TGCGCCAGCAGCCGAGCTCCGGTCGGATACGACTATGGCTACACCTTC.

V and J are TRBV7-8 and TRBJ1-1, with 8 bases that match TRBD1. The CDR3 totals 16 residues. Germline CDR1 reads SGHVS; CDR2 reads FQNEAQ. Trimming cost V 4 bases and J 2 bases; bases outside gene matches: 9. The CDR3 DNA reads TGTGCCAGCAGCTCTAGTGTGGGACAGGTAAACACTGAAGCTTTCTTT. This sequence encodes CASSSSVGQVNTEAFF.

The CDR3 DNA reads as TGTGCCACCAGCAGAGATTTAGGGGTTTCTTCTGGCTACACCTTC. Its protein is CATSRDLGVSSGYTF. The genes are TRBV15 and TRBJ1-2, with a tentative D call TRBD1 (5 bases). The CDR3 contains 15 residues. Germline CDR1 LNHNV, CDR2 YYDKDF (reference sequence). Between the trimmed V and J ends, which lost 0 bases and 7 bases, there was a span of 15 bases. Using reference TRBV15 and TRBJ1-2 for the parts outside the CDR3, the full variable domain is DAMVIQNPRYQVTQFGKPVTLSCSQTLNHNVMYWYQQKSSQAPKLLFHYYDKDFNNEADTPDNFQSRRPNTSFCFLDIRSPGLGDTAMYLCATSRDLGVSSGYTFGSGTRLTVV.

This rearrangement joins TRBV18 to TRBJ1-2, with 10 bases lining up with TRBD1. The CDR3 contains 16 residues. V was clipped by 0 bases and J by 3 bases; unmatched bases: 4. Per germline, CDR1 KGHSH and CDR2 LQKENI. CDR3 amino acids: CASSPPGQGIYYGYTF. Here the CDR3 DNA reads TGTGCCAGCTCACCACCGGGACAGGGGATTTACTATGGCTACACCTTC. The full variable domain, with the rest looked up from reference TRBV18 and TRBJ1-2, is NAGVMQNPRHLVRRRGQEARLRCSPMKGHSHVYWYRQLPEEGLKFMVYLQKENIIDESGMPKERFSAEFPKEGPSILRIQQVVRGDSAAYFCASSPPGQGIYYGYTFGSGTRLTVV.

The DNA of the CDR3 is TGTGCCAGCAGCCCTAGCACAGATACGCAGTATTTT. This encodes CASSPSTDTQYF. This chain links TRBV27 with TRBJ2-3; D gene unclear. Trimming removed 6 bases from V and 0 bases from J, with 4 bases in between. Germline V CDR1 and CDR2: MNHEY, SMNVEV (reference sequence). The CDR3 extends over 12 amino acids.

This chain links TRBV20-1 with TRBJ2-1; D gene uncertain. The CDR3 consists of 11 residues. Germline V gene lookup returns CDR1 DFQATT and CDR2 SNEGSKA (reference sequence). The V end was cut by 2 bases, the J end by 6 bases, with 5 bases between. The CDR3, as DNA: TGCAGTGCTAGACCGGTCAATGAGCAGTTCTTC. It is translated as CSARPVNEQFF.